The source of this TCR beta chain is a study of long-term antiretroviral therapy in people with HIV (dated 2022 in TCRdb). For the wider study: The earliest samples were collected approximately a decade before the 2015 WHO recommendation for immediate ART, a period when ART was typically delayed until CD4 counts fell. From 30 adults with confirmed HIV infection, the cohort provided approximately 190 cryopreserved PBMC samples, gathered serially across a mean of about six years (range 1-12). About 35% of the 30 participants with HIV were female. This retrospective serial study examined whether starting ART and sustained HIV suppression were associated with changes in the composition and diversity of the TRB repertoire in peripheral blood. Test extractions of a monoclonal T-cell line alongside fewer than 40 polyclonal samples showed no cross-contamination during QIAcube processing. The research as a whole found: Starting ART was linked to a significant rise in TRB diversity, yet even with long-term ART the diversity remained significantly lower than in transplant donor controls. No data were available on ART adherence, viral resistance or therapy changes, limiting inferences about post-ART repertoire changes. CDR3 length ranges in HIV repertoires were narrower than in controls, and network structure suggested an antigen-experienced repertoire with only a slight naive shift after ART. Owing to limited PBMC availability, only the TCR beta chain was sequenced, without alpha chain pairing. Unsorted PBMC were profiled instead of sorted CD4+ and CD8+ T cells because pre-ART samples had limited cell numbers. The samples span the years 2004 to 2017, and the ART regimens used may be less effective than current regimens. Expanded TRB clones identified before ART initiation dominated the repertoire across all time points, though the dominance fluctuated and decreased in many PLHIV after ART.

Inclusion was restricted to participants for whom at least one PBMC sample before ART initiation and at least two post-ART samples were available. All participants with HIV were treated in the United States of America. Before DNA extraction, cryopreserved samples of roughly 0.9-11 million PBMC were thawed and washed. At the time of the earliest PBMC sample for each participant with HIV, ages ranged from roughly 23 to 60 years. Each participant contributed PBMC samples from 1-4 timepoints before ART initiation and 2-8 timepoints after ART initiation, with a median of 7 samples. For every participant, serial HIV viral load, CD4+ T-cell count, ART history and demographic data were obtained. Genomic DNA was extracted from unsorted PBMC with a Qiagen kit on a QIAcube, processed in batches of 12 samples. Note on this clone: Its antigen is not yet known. No per-base quality is available; no much larger clone lies one base away.

The immunoSEQ hsTCRB v3.0 assay was used at survey level resolution to sequence the TRB variable region. The target sequencing depth for TRB was about 40,000-55,000 T-cell genomes per sample. TRB libraries were pooled and sequenced on an Illumina MiSeq using a v3 150-cycle kit. In the paper's pipeline: Repertoire analysis was performed in R inside a reproducible Nextflow workflow that covered QC, data transformation and analysis. Custom analyses were implemented in LymphoSeq2, an R package for AIRR-Seq data exploration. A few samples yielding fewer than 5000 total TRB sequences were excluded, leaving more than 150 analyzed HIV repertoires. Among the 188 retained HIV repertoires, 55 to 60 were collected before ART initiation and 120 to 130 were collected after ART initiation. Each repertoire was downsampled to 5000 TRB nucleotide sequences, and summary statistics were averaged across 100 downsampling iterations. The analysis kept only TRB sequences whose CDR3 regions were at least seven amino acids long. Two measures captured diversity: a Shannon entropy-derived clonality score and the Gini coefficient. In the repertoire networks, any two of the top 5000 CDR3 amino acid sequences were connected whenever the two sequences differed by an edit distance of one. GLIPH2 predicted antigen specificity groups and MHC restriction for TRB CDR3 amino acid sequences. Known CMV, EBV, HIV or tissue antigen associations were flagged by matching CDR3 amino acid sequences against VDJdb and McPAS-TCR. Pre-ART, post-ART and control groups were compared with Wilcoxon signed-rank tests and Holm-Bonferroni correction. What TCRdb holds here is the immuneACCESS table cut down to in-frame rearrangements. Part of the clones is not present; checked against another copy, under half of the missing clones reflect an unresolved V gene, and the others are unexplained. From that table come the V and J calls and clone size; the DNA was used to work out D and trimming. In all, the sample holds around 26,000 clones, and around 79% of those were seen once. Clones ranked in the top ten supply less than 12% of the sample.

The receptor was isolated from a woman aged 35 to 49 with HIV. This sample comprised unsorted PBMCs, obtained 1.2 years after starting antiretroviral therapy.

The CDR3 reads CAWTSAAQDTDTQYF. The DNA sequence follows: TGTGCCTGGACTTCAGCTGCTCAAGACACAGATACGCAGTATTTT. The chain is encoded by TRBV30 joined to TRBJ2-3; the D segment cannot be called with confidence. V is pared back by 4 bases and J by 2 bases, with 16 bases lying between the germline termini. The germline V gene (reference sequence) gives CDR1 as GTSNPN and CDR2 as SVGIG. The CDR3 contains 15 residues, cysteine and phenylalanine counted. Only CDR3 DNA remains: 45 bases, in frame from the first base.